The TCR beta chain under discussion was sequenced for a study of T cell repertoires in cytomegalovirus infection. On the study more broadly: Newly reported HLA-C-restricted and thoroughly characterized HLA-B-restricted CMV epitopes were employed. Carrying CMV and the relevant HLA type showed in public TCR beta signatures.

Of note for this clonotype: Its antigen is not known.

Notes on the study in general: CMV carriers having the relevant HLA were flagged by cumulative public TCR beta family frequency. Clonotypes of TCR beta that were HLA-C-restricted and CMV-specific dominated the ex vivo response.

V dropped 5 bases and J dropped 2 bases, with 16 bases sitting between them. Germline CDR1 SGHAT, CDR2 FQDESV (reference sequence). This CDR3 is built from 15 residues. TCRdb reprocessed the reads via MiXCR and lists one record per CDR3 protein. Among hundreds of thousands of distinct CDR3 sequences listed, approximately 42% were seen once. The V call is TRBV11-1, the J call TRBJ2-7; D may be TRBD1 or TRBD2 (5 bases each). This TCR derives from a human donor in good health (CMV status not recorded). Some clones in this sample may be carry-over from other donors' samples. The sample was cultured PBMCs, taken from culture after CMV antigen stimulation. The CDR3 DNA reads TGTGCCAGCAGCCCCCCGGGACGGGGACCCTACGAGCAGTACTTC. Translated: CASSPPGRGPYEQYF.